Below, 22 T cell receptor beta chains from the same sample are listed, as sequenced in a study of lymphopenia after photon versus proton radiotherapy. Profiling relied on immunoSEQ multiplex PCR, and the TCRdb table lists in-frame clones only, not all of them. This table has around 27,000 clones, around 90% appearing once. The sequencing used peripheral blood, collected from a patient treated with photon-based radiotherapy. The origin of the receptors is a woman in her fifties or sixties with cholangiocarcinoma.

This clone was recorded only once. The V and J genes are TRBV7-2 and TRBJ2-3; D ambiguous. The germline V gene encodes CDR1 SGHTA and CDR2 FQGNSA. The V end was cut by 8 bases, the J end by 3 bases, with 12 bases between. The CDR3 is 13 amino acids. The CDR3: CASLGSWTDTQYF. The CDR3 nucleotides are TGTGCCAGCTTAGGTAGCTGGACAGATACGCAGTATTTT.

The V and J genes are TRBV19 and TRBJ1-2, with TRBD1 matching over 7 bases. Germline V CDR1 and CDR2: LNHDA, SQIVND (reference sequence). The CDR3 extends over 13 amino acids. After removal of 8 bases from V and 3 bases from J, the junction contained 6 bases not matched to a gene. CDR3 in DNA: TGTGCCAGTTCGCGGGACAGAGACTATGGCTACACCTTC. As protein: CASSRDRDYGYTF. The whole variable domain, remainder taken from reference TRBV19 and TRBJ1-2, is DGGITQSPKYLFRKEGQNVTLSCEQNLNHDAMYWYRQDPGQGLRLIYYSQIVNDFQKGDIAEGYSVSREKKESFPLTVTSAQKNPTAFYLCASSRDRDYGYTFGSGTRLTVV.

The chain combines TRBV6-5 with TRBJ1-2; D is unclear. The length of the CDR3 is 14 residues. Germline CDR1 MNHEY, CDR2 SVGAGI. Trimming took off 0 bases at V and 5 bases at J, with 10 bases between the two ends. CDR3 sequence (DNA): TGTGCCAGCAGTTACTCTGGACGTCAGTATGGCTACACCTTC. Amino acids: CASSYSGRQYGYTF.

This clone was seen only once. The chain links TRBV14 to TRBJ1-1, with a possible D match to TRBD1 (5 bases). There are 15 residues in the CDR3. CDR1 and CDR2 from the germline V gene are SGHDN and FVKESK. Trimming removed 5 bases at V and 3 bases at J, with 16 bases between. DNA for the CDR3: TGTGCCAGCAGCTTAAGGGGAGGAGTAGACACTGAAGCTTTCTTT. Translation gives CASSLRGGVDTEAFF.

J is TRBJ1-4 and V is TRBV5-1; D is possibly TRBD1 (6 bases). Germline V lookup: CDR1 SGHRS, CDR2 YFSETQ. The V gene lost 0 bases and the J gene lost 9 bases, with 12 bases spanning the gap. The CDR3 totals 14 residues. CDR3 in DNA: TGCGCCAGCAGCTTGGGCGGGGGGGCAAAAAAACTGTTTTTT. Translation gives CASSLGGGAKKLFF.

The V gene is TRBV2, the J gene TRBJ1-4; no firm D call. This CDR3 spans 14 amino acids. In germline, CDR1 is SNHLY, CDR2 FYNNEI. With 4 bases removed from V and 5 bases from J, the gap between germline ends came to 11 bases. CDR3 loop: CASSVSAQNEKLFF. In nucleotides, the CDR3 is TGTGCCAGCAGTGTATCAGCCCAGAATGAAAAACTGTTTTTT.

The V and J genes are TRBV19 and TRBJ2-2; unclear D gene. Trimming left V 0 bases short and J 1 base short, with 9 bases between. The germline V gene encodes CDR1 LNHDA and CDR2 SQIVND (reference sequence). This CDR3 region has 16 residues. The CDR3 sequence: CASSIEEFLNTGELFF. Written as DNA, the CDR3 is TGTGCCAGTAGTATAGAGGAGTTTCTGAACACCGGGGAGCTGTTTTTT.

The sample holds a few counts of this clone. Different DNA sequences within this sample yield the same CDR3. The CDR3 DNA sequence: TGCGCCAGCAGCCAAGACGGGAATAGGTTGAATGAGCAGTTCTTC. Translation: CASSQDGNRLNEQFF. The genes are TRBV4-3 and TRBJ2-1; weak D call: TRBD2 (5 bases). Germline CDR1 LGHNA, CDR2 YSLEER. This CDR3 has 15 amino acids. V lost 0 bases, J lost 7 bases, and 13 bases lay in between.

This clone was counted between two and nine times. V and J are TRBV6-5 and TRBJ1-5, with TRBD1 matching 8 bases. Trimming removed 4 bases from V and 6 bases from J; junction bases left unmatched: 8. Germline-derived CDR1 and CDR2 are MNHEY and SVGAGI. The CDR3 runs 15 residues. This chain's CDR3 is CASSSDRGLGQPQHF. The CDR3 DNA reads as TGTGCCAGCAGTTCTGACAGGGGCTTAGGTCAGCCCCAGCATTTT.

The chain has TRBV7-9 and TRBJ1-1; D perhaps matches TRBD1 (5 bases). There are 14 residues in the CDR3. V was trimmed by 5 bases and J by 1 base, leaving 11 bases between them. Germline assignment: CDR1 SEHNR and CDR2 FQNEAQ (reference sequence). CDR3 protein: CASSPGQGNTEAFF. CDR3 DNA sequence: TGTGCCAGCAGCCCGGGGCAGGGGAACACTGAAGCTTTCTTT.

The gene calls are TRBV29-1 and TRBJ1-2, with 11 positions matching TRBD1. The CDR3 has 17 amino acids. The J segment lost 4 bases and the V segment lost 3 bases, leaving 13 bases of the junction unmatched. Germline V CDR1 and CDR2: SQVTM, ANQGSEA. This CDR3 reads CSVDFTGTGGAAYGYTF. As DNA, the CDR3 is TGCAGCGTTGACTTTACCGGGACAGGGGGTGCTGCCTATGGCTACACCTTC.

The chain couples TRBV2 to TRBJ2-6, with 10 nucleotides matching TRBD1. V lost 7 bases to trimming and J lost 4 bases; unmatched junction nucleotides: 7. The CDR3 is 16 amino acids. Germline V gene data show CDR1 as SNHLY and CDR2 as FYNNEI. The CDR3 bases are TGTGCCAGCATTGGGACAGGGGCGCAGGGGGCCAACGTCCTGACTTTC. This encodes CASIGTGAQGANVLTF.

This chain connects TRBV6-4 to TRBJ2-6, with a weak D call TRBD2 (6 bases). Germline CDR1 MRHNA, CDR2 SNTAGT. Trimming removed 0 bases at V and 6 bases at J, with 12 bases between. The CDR3 has 16 amino acids. CDR3 in DNA: TGTGCCAGCAGTGACTCCCCCTCGGGGGTGGCCAACGTCCTGACTTTC. Translated: CASSDSPSGVANVLTF.

The chain has TRBV18 and TRBJ1-4, with TRBD1 identical over 10 bases. J gave up 3 bases and V 2 bases, and 3 bases lay outside the gene matches. The CDR3 loop spans 16 amino acids. Germline V gene sequence: CDR1 KGHSH, CDR2 LQKENI. CDR3 loop: CASSPRTGGSNEKLFF. In nucleotides, the CDR3 is TGTGCCAGCTCACCAAGGACAGGGGGATCTAATGAAAAACTGTTTTTT.

This chain connects TRBV7-9 to TRBJ1-6; possible D gene TRBD1, 5 bases. The germline V and J ends were trimmed by 1 base and 7 bases, with 11 bases remaining between them. Germline CDR1 SEHNR, CDR2 FQNEAQ (reference sequence). The CDR3 length is 15 residues. The CDR3 DNA reads TGTGCCAGCAGCTTAGGGGGGTCCGTCAATTCACCCCTCCACTTT. Translation gives CASSLGGSVNSPLHF.

V is TRBV29-1 and J is TRBJ2-3, with 8 bases matching TRBD2. After removal of 7 bases from V and 4 bases from J, the junction contained 7 bases not matched to a gene. The CDR3 runs 13 residues. Germline values: CDR1 SQVTM, CDR2 ANQGSEA. CDR3 sequence reads: CSGTGGAADTQYF. The CDR3 nucleotides are TGCAGCGGTACGGGGGGGGCGGCAGATACGCAGTATTTT.

In this sample, this clone turned up a few times. The same CDR3 arises from other DNA sequences in this sample as well. The chain's CDR3 is CASSYSGQGKNIQYF. The DNA of the CDR3 is TGTGCCAGCAGTTACTCGGGACAGGGCAAAAACATTCAGTACTTC. The V and J genes are TRBV6-5 and TRBJ2-4, with 9 bases that match TRBD1. The J segment lost 3 bases and the V segment lost 0 bases, leaving 0 bases of the junction unmatched. From germline, CDR1 is MNHEY and CDR2 SVGAGI. This CDR3 has 15 amino acids.

The rearrangement links TRBV30 to TRBJ1-1, with TRBD1 as a possible D gene (5 bases). Germline CDR1 GTSNPN, CDR2 SVGIG (reference sequence). Trimming took 2 bases from V and 5 from J, leaving 15 bases between them. The CDR3 sequence is 14 residues long. CDR3 region: CAWSLQGVGTEAFF. In DNA form, the CDR3 reads TGTGCCTGGAGTCTTCAGGGTGTAGGGACTGAAGCTTTCTTT.

The V call is TRBV7-7, the J call TRBJ1-2, with unresolved D. The CDR3 is 15 residues long. Trimming cost V 5 bases and J 4 bases, with 17 bases left between them. The germline V gene encodes CDR1 SSHAT and CDR2 FNYEAQ (reference sequence). Here the CDR3 reads CASSQQSRKTYGYTF. The CDR3 DNA sequence: TGTGCCAGCAGCCAGCAAAGCCGAAAGACCTATGGCTACACCTTC.

This clone was seen just once. V is TRBV5-1 and J is TRBJ2-7; tentative D call: TRBD1 (5 bases). CDR3 length: 18 residues. V shed 0 bases and J shed 0 bases, with 19 bases lying between them. CDR1 and CDR2 (germline): SGHRS, YFSETQ. This CDR3 reads CASSLVWTIQDNSYEQYF. CDR3 DNA sequence: TGCGCCAGCAGCTTGGTCTGGACAATCCAGGACAACTCCTACGAGCAGTACTTC. Supplemented by reference TRBV5-1 and TRBJ2-7, the full variable domain reads KAGVTQTPRYLIKTRGQQVTLSCSPISGHRSVSWYQQTPGQGLQFLFEYFSETQRNKGNFPGRFSGRQFSNSRSEMNVSTLELGDSALYLCASSLVWTIQDNSYEQYFGPGTRLTVT.

The rearrangement links TRBV7-9 to TRBJ1-2; 7 bases map to TRBD1. The germline CDR1 and CDR2 sequences are SEHNR and FQNEAQ (reference sequence). This CDR3 region has 17 residues. Trimming at V came to 5 bases and at J to 8 bases, leaving 20 bases not matched to a gene. Here the CDR3 reads CASSPGGPLVAIYGYTF. The CDR3, as DNA: TGTGCCAGCAGCCCAGGGGGACCCCTTGTTGCTATATACGGCTACACCTTC.

Only one count was recorded for this clone. The V and J genes are TRBV7-2 and TRBJ1-2, with unresolved D. The germline CDR1 and CDR2 sequences are SGHTA and FQGNSA. This CDR3 has 14 amino acids. V was cut by 0 bases and J by 13 bases, with 18 bases left in between. The CDR3 nucleotides are TGTGCCAGCAGCTTAGCGATAGGGCCCACCAACACCACCTTC. Translating gives CASSLAIGPTNTTF.